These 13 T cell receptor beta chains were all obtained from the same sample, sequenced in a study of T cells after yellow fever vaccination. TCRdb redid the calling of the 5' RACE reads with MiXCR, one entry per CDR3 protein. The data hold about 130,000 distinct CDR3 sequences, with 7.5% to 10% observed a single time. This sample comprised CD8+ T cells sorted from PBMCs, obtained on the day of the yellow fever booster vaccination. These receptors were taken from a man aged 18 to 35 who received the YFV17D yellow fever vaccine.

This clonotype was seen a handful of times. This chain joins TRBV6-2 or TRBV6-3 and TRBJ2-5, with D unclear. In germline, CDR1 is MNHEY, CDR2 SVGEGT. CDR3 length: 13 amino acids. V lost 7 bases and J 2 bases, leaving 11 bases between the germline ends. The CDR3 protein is CASNGRIQETQYF. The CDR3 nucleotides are TGTGCCAGCAACGGACGGATTCAAGAGACCCAGTACTTC.

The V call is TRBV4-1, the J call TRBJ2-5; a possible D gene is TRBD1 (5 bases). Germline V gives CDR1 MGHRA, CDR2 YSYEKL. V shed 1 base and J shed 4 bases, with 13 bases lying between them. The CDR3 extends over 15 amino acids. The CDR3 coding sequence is TGCGCCAGCAGCCAAGGACAGTTTTTAGGAGAGACCCAGTACTTC. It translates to CASSQGQFLGETQYF.

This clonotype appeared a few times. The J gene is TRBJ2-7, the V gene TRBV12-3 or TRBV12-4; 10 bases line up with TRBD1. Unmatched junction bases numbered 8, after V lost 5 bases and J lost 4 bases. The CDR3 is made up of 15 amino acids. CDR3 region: CASSPQGTGAYEQYF. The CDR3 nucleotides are TGTGCCAGCAGTCCCCAGGGGACAGGGGCATACGAGCAGTACTTC.

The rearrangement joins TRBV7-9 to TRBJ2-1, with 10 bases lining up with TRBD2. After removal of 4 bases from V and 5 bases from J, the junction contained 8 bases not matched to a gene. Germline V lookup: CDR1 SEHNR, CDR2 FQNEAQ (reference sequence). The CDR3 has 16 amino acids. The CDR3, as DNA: TGTGCCAGCAGCTCGGTAAGGCTAGCGGGGGACAATGAGCAGTTCTTC. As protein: CASSSVRLAGDNEQFF.

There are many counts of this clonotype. CDR3 coding DNA: TGCAGCGTTGCTGGGGGGTCGGGCGAGCAGTACTTC. This codes for CSVAGGSGEQYF. The chain links TRBV29-1 to TRBJ2-7, with D possibly matching TRBD2 (6 bases). V was shortened by 4 bases and J by 6 bases, with 13 bases between the two germline ends. From germline, CDR1 is SQVTM and CDR2 ANQGSEA. The CDR3 runs 12 residues.

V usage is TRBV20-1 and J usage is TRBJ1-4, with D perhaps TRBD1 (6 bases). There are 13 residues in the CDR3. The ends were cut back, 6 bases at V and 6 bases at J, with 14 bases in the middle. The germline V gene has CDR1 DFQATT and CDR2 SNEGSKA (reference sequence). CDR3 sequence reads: CSAQTGLDEKLFF. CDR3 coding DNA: TGCAGTGCGCAAACAGGGTTAGATGAAAAACTGTTTTTT.

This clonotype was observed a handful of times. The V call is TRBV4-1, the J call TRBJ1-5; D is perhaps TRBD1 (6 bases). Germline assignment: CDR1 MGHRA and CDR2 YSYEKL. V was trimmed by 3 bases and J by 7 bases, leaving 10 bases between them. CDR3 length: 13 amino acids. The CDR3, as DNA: TGCGCCAGCAGCCAGGGGGCCGGACAGCCCCAGCATTTT. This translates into CASSQGAGQPQHF.

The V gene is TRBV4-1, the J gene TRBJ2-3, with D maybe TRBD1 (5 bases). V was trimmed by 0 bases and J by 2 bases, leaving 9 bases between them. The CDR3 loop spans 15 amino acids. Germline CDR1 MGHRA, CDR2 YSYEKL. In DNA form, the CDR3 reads TGCGCCAGCAGCCAAGAGGGGCCGAACACAGATACGCAGTATTTT. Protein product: CASSQEGPNTDTQYF.

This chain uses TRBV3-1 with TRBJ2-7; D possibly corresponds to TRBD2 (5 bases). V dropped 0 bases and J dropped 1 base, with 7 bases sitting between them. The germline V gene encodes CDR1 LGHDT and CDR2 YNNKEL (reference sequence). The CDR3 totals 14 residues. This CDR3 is CASSQDPGSYEQYF. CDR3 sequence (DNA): TGTGCCAGCAGCCAAGACCCGGGATCCTACGAGCAGTACTTC.

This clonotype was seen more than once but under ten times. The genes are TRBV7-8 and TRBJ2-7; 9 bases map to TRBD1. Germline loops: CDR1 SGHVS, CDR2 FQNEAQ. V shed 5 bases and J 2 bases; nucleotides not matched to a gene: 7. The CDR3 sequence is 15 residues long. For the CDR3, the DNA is TGTGCCAGCAGCCTAGGGACAGGGACGGCCTACGAGCAGTACGTC. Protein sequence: CASSLGTGTAYEQYV.

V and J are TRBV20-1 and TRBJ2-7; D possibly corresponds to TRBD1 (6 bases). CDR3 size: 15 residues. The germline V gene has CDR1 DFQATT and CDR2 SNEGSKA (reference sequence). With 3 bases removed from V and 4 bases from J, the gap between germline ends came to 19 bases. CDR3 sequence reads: CSARPFTGTEYEQYF. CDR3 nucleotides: TGCAGTGCTAGGCCATTCACAGGGACGGAATACGAGCAGTACTTC.

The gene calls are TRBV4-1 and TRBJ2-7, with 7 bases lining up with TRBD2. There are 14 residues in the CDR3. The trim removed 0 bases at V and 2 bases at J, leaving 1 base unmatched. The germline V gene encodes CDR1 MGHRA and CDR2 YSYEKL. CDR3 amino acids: CASSQDRGAYEQYV. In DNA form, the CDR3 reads TGCGCCAGCAGCCAAGATCGGGGGGCCTACGAGCAGTACGTC.

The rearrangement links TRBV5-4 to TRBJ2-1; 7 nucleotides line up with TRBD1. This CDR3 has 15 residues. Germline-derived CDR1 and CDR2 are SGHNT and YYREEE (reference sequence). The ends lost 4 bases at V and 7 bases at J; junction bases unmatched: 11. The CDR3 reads CASSKRQGERNEQFF. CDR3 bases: TGTGCCAGCAGCAAAAGACAGGGTGAGAGGAATGAGCAGTTCTTC.